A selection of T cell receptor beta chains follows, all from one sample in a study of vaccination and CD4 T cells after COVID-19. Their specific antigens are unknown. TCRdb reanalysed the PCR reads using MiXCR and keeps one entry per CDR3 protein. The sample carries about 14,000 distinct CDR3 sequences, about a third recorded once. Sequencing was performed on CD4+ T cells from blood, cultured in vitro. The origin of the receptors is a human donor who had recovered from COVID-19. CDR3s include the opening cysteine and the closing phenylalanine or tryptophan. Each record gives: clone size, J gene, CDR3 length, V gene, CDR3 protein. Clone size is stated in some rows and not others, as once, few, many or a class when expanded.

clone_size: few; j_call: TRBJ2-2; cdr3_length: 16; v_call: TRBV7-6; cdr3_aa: CASSLIATGNTGELFF
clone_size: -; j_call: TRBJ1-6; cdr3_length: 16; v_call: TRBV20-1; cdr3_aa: CSARDGRSSYNSPLHF
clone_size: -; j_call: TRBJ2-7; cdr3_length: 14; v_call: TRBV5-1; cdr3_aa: CASSLDRGDYEQYF
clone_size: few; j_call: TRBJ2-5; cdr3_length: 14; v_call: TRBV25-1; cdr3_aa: CASSEYGGIWTQYF
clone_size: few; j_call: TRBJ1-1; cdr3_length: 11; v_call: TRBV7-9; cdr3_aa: CASSLVPEAFF
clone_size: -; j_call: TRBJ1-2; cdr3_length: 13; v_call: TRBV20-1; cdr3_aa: CSARDRVGYGYTF
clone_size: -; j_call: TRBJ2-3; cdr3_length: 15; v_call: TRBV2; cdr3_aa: CASRALAGGEDTQYF
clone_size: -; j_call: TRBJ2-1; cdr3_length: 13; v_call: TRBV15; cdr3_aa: CATSRDWENEQFF
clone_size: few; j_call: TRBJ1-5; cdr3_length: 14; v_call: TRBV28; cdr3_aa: CASSRRQGGQPQHF
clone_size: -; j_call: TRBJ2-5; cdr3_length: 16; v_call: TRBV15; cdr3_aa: CATSRIQAGSQETQYF
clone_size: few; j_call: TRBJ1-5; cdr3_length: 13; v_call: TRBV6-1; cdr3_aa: CASSRSSNQPQHF
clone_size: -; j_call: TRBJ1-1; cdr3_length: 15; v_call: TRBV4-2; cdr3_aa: CASSQVIGLGTEAFF
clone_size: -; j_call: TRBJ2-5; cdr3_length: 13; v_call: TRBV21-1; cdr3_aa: CASSKTKPETQYF
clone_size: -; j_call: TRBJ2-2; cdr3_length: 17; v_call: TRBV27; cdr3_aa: CASSPPPGTLNTGELFF
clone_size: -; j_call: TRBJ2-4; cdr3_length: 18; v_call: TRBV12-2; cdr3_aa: CASRLGGTGILAKNIQYF
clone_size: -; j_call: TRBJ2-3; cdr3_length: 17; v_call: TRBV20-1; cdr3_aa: CSARDRVGGAGTDTQYF
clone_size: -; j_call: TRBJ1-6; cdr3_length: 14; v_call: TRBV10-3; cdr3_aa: CAIKQGELNSPLHF
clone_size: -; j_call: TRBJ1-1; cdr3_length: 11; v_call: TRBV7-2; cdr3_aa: CASGRGAEAFF
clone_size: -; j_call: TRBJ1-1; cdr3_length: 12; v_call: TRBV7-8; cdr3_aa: CASSHGGIEAFF
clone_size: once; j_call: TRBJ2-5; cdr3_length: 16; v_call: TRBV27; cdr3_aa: CASSLFPRTGRETQYF
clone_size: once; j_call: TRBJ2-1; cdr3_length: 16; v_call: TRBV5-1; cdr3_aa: CASSWDAGSSYNEQFF
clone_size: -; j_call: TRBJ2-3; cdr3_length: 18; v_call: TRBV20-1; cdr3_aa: CSATTSARTKTSTDTQYF
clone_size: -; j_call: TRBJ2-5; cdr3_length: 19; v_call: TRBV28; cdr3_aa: CASSLPAHRRGRSMRTQYF
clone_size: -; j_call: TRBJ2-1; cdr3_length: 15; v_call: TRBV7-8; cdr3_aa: CASSSGQGSYNEQFF
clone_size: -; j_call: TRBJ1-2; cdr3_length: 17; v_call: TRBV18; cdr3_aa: CASSAGGTARDQYGYTF
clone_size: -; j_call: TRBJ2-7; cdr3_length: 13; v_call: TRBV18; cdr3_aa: CASSPNRDSGQYF
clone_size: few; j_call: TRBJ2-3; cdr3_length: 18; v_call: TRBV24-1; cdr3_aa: CATSDSGDSALSTDTQYF
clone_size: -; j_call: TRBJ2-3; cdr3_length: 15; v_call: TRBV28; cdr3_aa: CASRSRQGGTDTQYF
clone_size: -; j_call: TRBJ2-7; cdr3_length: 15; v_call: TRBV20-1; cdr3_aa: CSANHPGQGPYEQYF
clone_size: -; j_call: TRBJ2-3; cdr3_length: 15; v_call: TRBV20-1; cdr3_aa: CSASGESGRGDTQYF
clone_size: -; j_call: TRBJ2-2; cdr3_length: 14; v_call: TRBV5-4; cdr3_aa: CASSKGLATGELFF
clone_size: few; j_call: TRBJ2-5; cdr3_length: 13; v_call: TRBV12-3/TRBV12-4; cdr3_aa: CASSPRGGETQYF
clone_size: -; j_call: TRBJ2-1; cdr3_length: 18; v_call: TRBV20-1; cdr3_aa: CSARPLRLAGGPGREQFF
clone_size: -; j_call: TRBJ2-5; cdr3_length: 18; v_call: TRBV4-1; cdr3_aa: CASSQDSFSAGGAETQYF
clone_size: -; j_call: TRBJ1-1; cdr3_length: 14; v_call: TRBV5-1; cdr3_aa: CASSFGTGSTEAFF
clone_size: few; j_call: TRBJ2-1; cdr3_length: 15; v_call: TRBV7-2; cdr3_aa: CASSQGTSGRNEQFF
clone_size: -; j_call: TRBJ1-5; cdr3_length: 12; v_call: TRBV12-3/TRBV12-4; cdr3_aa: CASSNGDQPQHF
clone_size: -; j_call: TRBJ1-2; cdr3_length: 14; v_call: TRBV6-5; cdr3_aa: CASSSLQGARGYTF
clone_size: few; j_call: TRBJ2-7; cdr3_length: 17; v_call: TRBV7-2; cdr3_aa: CASSLSVPSGVSYEQYF
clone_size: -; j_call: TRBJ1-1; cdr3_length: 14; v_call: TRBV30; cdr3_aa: CAWSAGTGFTEAFF
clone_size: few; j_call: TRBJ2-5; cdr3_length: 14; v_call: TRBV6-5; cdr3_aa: CASSYSTGSETQYF
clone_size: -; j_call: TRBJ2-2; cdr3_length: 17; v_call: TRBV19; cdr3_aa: CASSTRTGTATTGELFF
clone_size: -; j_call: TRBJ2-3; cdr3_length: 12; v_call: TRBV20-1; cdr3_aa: CSAPDNTDTQYF
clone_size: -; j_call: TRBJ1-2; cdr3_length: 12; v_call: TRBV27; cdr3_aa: CASSLVQYGYTF
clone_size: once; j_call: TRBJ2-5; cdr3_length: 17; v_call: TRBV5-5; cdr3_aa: CASSRTLIWGAEETQYF
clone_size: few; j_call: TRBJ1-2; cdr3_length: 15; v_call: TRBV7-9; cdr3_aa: CASSLAIGANYGYTF
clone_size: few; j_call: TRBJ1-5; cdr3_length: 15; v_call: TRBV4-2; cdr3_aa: CASSQFGGSNQPQHF
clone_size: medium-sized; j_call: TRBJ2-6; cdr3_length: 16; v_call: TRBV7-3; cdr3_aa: CASSLGGGSGANVLTF
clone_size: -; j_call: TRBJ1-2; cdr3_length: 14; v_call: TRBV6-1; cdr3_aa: CASSEVGASVGYTF
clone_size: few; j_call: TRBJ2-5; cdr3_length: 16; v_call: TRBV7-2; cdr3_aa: CASSPEGTVGGETQYF